The 31 T cell receptor beta chains below come from one sample, sequenced in a study of STAT5B mutations in CD4+ large granular lymphocyte leukemia. Profiling relied on immunoSEQ multiplex PCR, and the TCRdb table lists in-frame clones only, not all of them. Here the sample spans about 21,000 clones, over 70% being singletons. Sequencing used CD4+ T cells from blood buffy coats. The receptors stem from a human donor in good health.

CDR3 amino acids: CASTFLTDTQYF. CDR3 in DNA: TGTGCCAGCACCTTCCTGACAGATACGCAGTATTTT. V is TRBV7-8 and J is TRBJ2-3; D is ambiguous. The CDR3 sequence is 12 residues long. Germline V gene lookup returns CDR1 SGHVS and CDR2 FQNEAQ. Trimming removed 7 bases from V and 3 bases from J, with 8 bases in between. The variable domain in full, with the rest retrieved from reference TRBV7-8 and TRBJ2-3, is GAGVSQSPRYKVAKRGQDVALRCDPISGHVSLFWYQQALGQGPEFLTYFQNEAQLDKSGLPSDRFFAERPEGSVSTLKIQRTQQEDSAVYLCASTFLTDTQYFGPGTRLTVL.

The genes are TRBV2 and TRBJ2-7, with D uncertain. V lost 7 bases, J lost 4 bases, and 8 bases lay in between. The CDR3 is 11 residues long. Germline assignment: CDR1 SNHLY and CDR2 FYNNEI. In DNA, the CDR3 is TGTGCCAGCAACAATAGGTACGAGCAGTACTTC. Translated, it gives CASNNRYEQYF.

The genes are TRBV7-9 and TRBJ2-1, with 8 bases matching TRBD2. CDR1 and CDR2 from the germline V gene are SEHNR and FQNEAQ (reference sequence). The J segment lost 9 bases and the V segment lost 5 bases, leaving 3 bases of the junction unmatched. There are 12 residues in the CDR3. The CDR3 protein is CASSRGGSEQFF. For the CDR3, the DNA is TGTGCCAGCAGCCGGGGGGGTAGTGAGCAGTTCTTC.

The CDR3 loop reads CASSSGLAGDGEQFF. The CDR3 nucleotides are TGTGCCAGCAGCTCAGGACTAGCGGGAGACGGTGAGCAGTTCTTC. The V call is TRBV11-2, the J call TRBJ2-1; 13 nucleotides align to TRBD2. Germline lookup yields CDR1 SGHAT and CDR2 FQNNGV. The CDR3 contains 15 residues. Trimming cost V 4 bases and J 9 bases; bases outside gene matches: 6. The full variable domain, completed using reference TRBV11-2 and TRBJ2-1, is EAGVAQSPRYKIIEKRQSVAFWCNPISGHATLYWYQQILGQGPKLLIQFQNNGVVDDSQLPKDRFSAERLKGVDSTLKIQPAKLEDSAVYLCASSSGLAGDGEQFFGPGTRLTVL.

This chain uses TRBV10-3 with TRBJ2-7, with 10 bases that match TRBD2. V lost 4 bases and J lost 2; bases outside the gene matches: 2. This CDR3 is 14 amino acids long. The germline V gene has CDR1 ENHRY and CDR2 SYGVKD. Written as DNA, the CDR3 is TGTGCCATCAGTGCTAGCGGGGGTCCCTACGAGCAGTACTTC. Translation gives CAISASGGPYEQYF.

The chain is built from TRBV7-9 and TRBJ2-5; possibly TRBD1 for D (6 bases). The DNA matches TRBJ2-7 better at its end, which makes the J call doubtful. CDR1 and CDR2 from the germline V gene are SEHNR and FQNEAQ (reference sequence). The CDR3 is made up of 14 amino acids. The CDR3, as DNA: TGTGCCAGCAGCTTAAGGGACACCTCCTACGAGCAGTACTTC. Translation gives CASSLRDTSYEQYF.

The V gene is TRBV6-1, the J gene TRBJ1-2; the D gene is possibly TRBD1 (5 bases). V was cut by 8 bases and J by 1 base, with 11 bases left in between. The CDR3 spans 13 residues. Looked up from germline, CDR1 is MNHNS and CDR2 is SASEGT. The CDR3 loop is CASLVDNNYGYTF. As DNA, the CDR3 is TGTGCCAGCTTAGTGGACAATAACTATGGCTACACCTTC.

The V call is TRBV4-1, the J call TRBJ2-1, with 8 bases identical to TRBD2. The germline V gene has CDR1 MGHRA and CDR2 YSYEKL. J was trimmed by 3 bases and V by 2 bases; bases with no gene match: 3. The length of the CDR3 is 15 residues. DNA for the CDR3: TGCGCCAGCAGCCAACACACTAGCGGCTACAATGAGCAGTTCTTC. Protein product: CASSQHTSGYNEQFF.

The chain joins TRBV19 to TRBJ1-5; 7 bases align to TRBD1. The CDR3 has 16 residues. V trimming: 5 bases; J trimming: 2 bases; junction bases outside the gene matches: 9. Germline V CDR1 and CDR2: LNHDA, SQIVND (reference sequence). The CDR3 sequence is CASSAARQGGNQPQHF. Written as DNA, the CDR3 is TGTGCCAGTAGTGCCGCCCGGCAGGGGGGCAATCAGCCCCAGCATTTT.

V usage is TRBV5-1 and J usage is TRBJ2-5; the match to TRBD2 covers 8 bases. Per the germline V gene, CDR1 is SGHRS and CDR2 is YFSETQ. The CDR3 has 15 amino acids. J gave up 1 base and V 3 bases, and 5 bases lay outside the gene matches. The CDR3 coding sequence is TGCGCCAGCAGCTCGGTTACTAGCGGCCAAGAGACCCAGTACTTC. This translates into CASSSVTSGQETQYF.

This chain links TRBV7-7 with TRBJ2-5; 7 bases fit TRBD1. Germline CDR1 SSHAT, CDR2 FNYEAQ (reference sequence). V was clipped by 3 bases and J by 10 bases; unmatched bases: 11. This CDR3 region has 14 residues. The CDR3 spells CASSLTDSGGDQYF. CDR3 coding DNA: TGTGCCAGCAGCTTGACCGACTCAGGGGGTGACCAGTACTTC.

The V call is TRBV13, the J call TRBJ1-6; D ambiguous. CDR1 PRHDT and CDR2 FYEKMQ come from the germline V gene (reference sequence). Trimming took 8 bases from V and 9 from J, leaving 17 bases between them. The CDR3 covers 14 residues. The CDR3 DNA sequence: TGTGCCAGCCGCTGGACCACTCGGAGTTCACCCCTCCACTTT. Translating it yields CASRWTTRSSPLHF.

The chain couples TRBV4-1 to TRBJ2-6, with 7 nucleotides matching TRBD2. V shed 1 base and J 1 base; nucleotides not matched to a gene: 4. There are 17 residues in the CDR3. CDR1 and CDR2 (germline): MGHRA, YSYEKL. The CDR3 bases are TGCGCCAGCAGCCAAGGCGAGGGAGGGTCTGGGGCCAACGTCCTGACTTTC. Translating it yields CASSQGEGGSGANVLTF.

This clone was recorded a few times. The V and J genes are TRBV28 and TRBJ1-1; D might be TRBD1 (6 bases). The CDR3 covers 13 residues. Trimming shortened V by 4 bases and J by 11 bases, and 17 bases separated the two germline ends. CDR1 and CDR2 from the germline V gene are MDHEN and SYDVKM. The chain's CDR3 is CASSWGFGGGAFF. CDR3 bases: TGTGCCAGCAGTTGGGGGTTTGGGGGCGGGGCTTTCTTT.

V and J are TRBV6-5 and TRBJ2-1, with 11 bases aligning to TRBD1. CDR3 length: 13 amino acids. Germline V lookup: CDR1 MNHEY, CDR2 SVGAGI. Germline trimming cut 7 bases from V and 6 bases from J; bases unmatched to any gene: 2. CDR3 residues: CASTGTGGNEQFF. Here the CDR3 DNA reads TGTGCCAGCACGGGGACAGGGGGCAATGAGCAGTTCTTC.

The V and J genes are TRBV5-1 and TRBJ2-3, with 8 bases that match TRBD1. CDR1 and CDR2 (germline): SGHRS, YFSETQ. V shed 0 bases and J 2 bases; nucleotides not matched to a gene: 5. The length of the CDR3 is 16 residues. This CDR3 reads CASSLGQGTITDTQYF. The CDR3 coding sequence is TGCGCCAGCAGCTTGGGACAGGGGACAATCACAGATACGCAGTATTTT.

The J gene is TRBJ2-3, the V gene TRBV9; D is unresolved. Germline-derived CDR1 and CDR2 are SGDLS and YYNGEE. V shed 0 bases and J shed 2 bases, with 4 bases lying between them. This CDR3 contains 13 residues. This CDR3 reads CASSVGPTDTQYF. The CDR3 DNA is TGTGCCAGCAGCGTAGGCCCCACAGATACGCAGTATTTT.

The chain carries TRBV28 and TRBJ1-5; the D is unclear. The CDR3 spans 14 residues. The germline CDR1 and CDR2 sequences are MDHEN and SYDVKM. Trimming removed 2 bases from V and 0 bases from J, with 5 bases in between. CDR3 in DNA: TGTGCCAGCAGTTTACACCCTAGCAATCAGCCCCAGCATTTT. Translated, it gives CASSLHPSNQPQHF.

This rearrangement joins TRBV11-3 to TRBJ1-1, with a possible D match to TRBD1 (5 bases). CDR1 SGHNT and CDR2 YENEEA come from the germline V gene. V was cut by 3 bases and J by 0 bases, with 8 bases left in between. The length of the CDR3 is 14 residues. The CDR3 sequence is CASSLMGLNTEAFF. The CDR3, as DNA: TGTGCCAGCAGCTTGATGGGACTGAACACTGAAGCTTTCTTT.

The chain joins TRBV19 to TRBJ1-5; 8 bases are shared with TRBD1. This CDR3 comprises 13 residues. Looked up from germline, CDR1 is LNHDA and CDR2 is SQIVND (reference sequence). V shed 5 bases, J shed 9 bases, and the junction held 6 bases outside the gene matches. Here the CDR3 DNA reads TGTGCCAGTAGTTTACAGGGGGGAGGGCCCCAGCATTTT. This gives the protein CASSLQGGGPQHF.

The CDR3 coding sequence is TGTGCCAGCAGCTTAAAGACGACAGACTACGAGCAGTACTTC. Its protein is CASSLKTTDYEQYF. J is TRBJ2-7 and V is TRBV7-4; a possible D gene is TRBD1 (5 bases). V shed 2 bases and J shed 3 bases, with 11 bases lying between them. This CDR3 contains 14 residues. Germline values: CDR1 SGHVT, CDR2 SQSDAQ.

The CDR3 coding sequence is TGTGCCTGGAGTGTCGGACTAGCGGGAGCCACGGGGGAGCAGTACTTC. This gives the protein CAWSVGLAGATGEQYF. The chain is built from TRBV30 and TRBJ2-7; 13 bases fit TRBD2. V lost 0 bases and J lost 7; bases outside the gene matches: 9. The CDR3 covers 16 residues. Germline loops: CDR1 GTSNPN, CDR2 SVGIG (reference sequence).

Written as DNA, the CDR3 is TGCGCCAGCAGCGAGACTAGCGGGCGAACCGGGGAGCTGTTTTTT. Translated, it gives CASSETSGRTGELFF. This sequence joins TRBV5-1 and TRBJ2-2; TRBD2 aligns across 10 bases. V dropped 4 bases and J dropped 5; count of bases not matched to a gene: 5. The CDR3 loop spans 15 amino acids. Looked up from germline, CDR1 is SGHRS and CDR2 is YFSETQ.

The gene calls are TRBV27 and TRBJ2-3; D might be TRBD1 (7 bases). Between the trimmed V and J ends, which lost 4 bases and 3 bases, there was a span of 17 bases. The CDR3 spans 16 residues. CDR1 and CDR2 from the germline V gene are MNHEY and SMNVEV (reference sequence). This CDR3 reads CASSSSGGSATDTQYF. The CDR3 nucleotides read TGTGCCAGCAGTTCCTCAGGGGGGTCCGCGACAGATACGCAGTATTTT.

CDR3 in amino acids: CASNWGPFTTDTQYF. DNA for the CDR3: TGTGCCAGCAATTGGGGGCCCTTCACCACAGATACGCAGTATTTT. The chain is built from TRBV7-9 and TRBJ2-3, with D possibly matching TRBD1 (6 bases). This CDR3 contains 15 residues. Per the germline V gene, CDR1 is SEHNR and CDR2 is FQNEAQ (reference sequence). Trimming took 7 bases from V and 2 from J, leaving 16 bases between them.

V and J are TRBV30 and TRBJ1-2, with D possibly being TRBD1 (6 bases). CDR3 length: 12 amino acids. The germline gives CDR1 GTSNPN, CDR2 SVGIG (reference sequence). V was trimmed by 1 base and J by 8 bases, leaving 11 bases between them. CDR3 DNA: TGTGCCTGGAGTGACAGGGATATAGGCTACACCTTC. Residues: CAWSDRDIGYTF.

The chain uses TRBV29-1 and TRBJ2-5; D ambiguous. The germline V gene encodes CDR1 SQVTM and CDR2 ANQGSEA. The CDR3 consists of 11 residues. The V end was cut by 5 bases, the J end by 4 bases, with 8 bases between. The CDR3 protein is CSVRTGETQYF. The CDR3 bases are TGCAGCGTTCGGACCGGAGAGACCCAGTACTTC.

V and J are TRBV30 and TRBJ1-3; no definite D call. CDR3 length equals 14 residues. Germline CDR1 and CDR2: GTSNPN and SVGIG (reference sequence). Trimming left V 7 bases short and J 5 bases short, with 18 bases between. For the CDR3, the DNA is TGTGCCTCGGACCGGGGTGAAGGGAGAAACACCATATATTTT. Protein: CASDRGEGRNTIYF.

This clone has only one observation. This chain uses TRBV20-1 with TRBJ2-3; D not resolved. CDR1 and CDR2 (germline): DFQATT, SNEGSKA (reference sequence). The CDR3 is 11 residues long. Between the trimmed V and J ends, which lost 3 bases and 4 bases, there was a span of 5 bases. CDR3 residues: CSARLSDTQYF. The CDR3 nucleotides read TGCAGTGCTAGGCTGTCAGATACGCAGTATTTT.

V usage is TRBV7-9 and J usage is TRBJ1-3; the match to TRBD1 covers 7 bases. V lost 7 bases, J lost 10 bases, and 16 bases stayed unmatched. Germline CDR1 and CDR2: SEHNR and FQNEAQ (reference sequence). This CDR3 comprises 15 residues. Here the CDR3 DNA reads TGTGCCAGCAACCCCATACCACAGGGGTCCGGGACCATATATTTT. Encoded protein: CASNPIPQGSGTIYF. The full variable domain, rest sourced from reference TRBV7-9 and TRBJ1-3, is DTGVSQNPRHKITKRGQNVTFRCDPISEHNRLYWYRQTLGQGPEFLTYFQNEAQLEKSRLLSDRFSAERPKGSFSTLEIQRTEQGDSAMYLCASNPIPQGSGTIYFGEGSWLTVV.

The chain links TRBV11-2 to TRBJ2-7; D call uncertain. The CDR3 consists of 11 residues. V was clipped by 2 bases and J by 6 bases, with 5 bases between them. The germline V gene encodes CDR1 SGHAT and CDR2 FQNNGV. CDR3: CASSLSGEQYF. CDR3 nucleotides: TGTGCCAGCAGCTTATCCGGCGAGCAGTACTTC.